This TCR beta chain was sequenced during a study of T cell repertoires in cytomegalovirus infection. The wider study: It can be stated that public TCR beta signatures indicated CMV infection as well as a matching HLA type.

TCRdb re-called the reads with MiXCR, one entry per CDR3 protein. The repertoire consists of 800,000 to 950,000 distinct CDR3 sequences, with less than 35% occurring once and the leading ten covering around 11%. Germline CDR1 and CDR2: MNHEY and SVGAGI. V trimming: 2 bases; J trimming: 8 bases; junction bases outside the gene matches: 12. The CDR3 covers 17 residues. Remarks on this clonotype: Antigen specificity is unknown.

The clonotype comes from a human donor in good health (CMV status not recorded). Some clones in this sample may be carry-over from other donors' samples. The chain combines TRBV6-5 with TRBJ2-1, with 10 bases aligning to TRBD2. The specimen comprised cultured CD8+ T cells from PBMCs, sampled from culture after CMV antigen stimulation. The chain's CDR3 is CASSYEASGGPGDEQFF. In DNA, the CDR3 is TGTGCCAGCAGTTACGAGGCTAGCGGGGGCCCTGGGGATGAGCAGTTCTTC.